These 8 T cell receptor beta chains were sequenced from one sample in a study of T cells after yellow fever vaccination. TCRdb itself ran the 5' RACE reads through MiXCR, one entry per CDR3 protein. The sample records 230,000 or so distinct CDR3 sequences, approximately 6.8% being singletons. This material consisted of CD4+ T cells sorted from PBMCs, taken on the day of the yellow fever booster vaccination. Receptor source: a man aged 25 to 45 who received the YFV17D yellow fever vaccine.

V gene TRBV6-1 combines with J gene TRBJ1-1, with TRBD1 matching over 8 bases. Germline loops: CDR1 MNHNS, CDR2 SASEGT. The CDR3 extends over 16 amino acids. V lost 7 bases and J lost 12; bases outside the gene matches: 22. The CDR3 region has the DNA TGTGCCAGCAACCCCTACAGACTTCTTCGGACAGGGATAACTTTCTTT. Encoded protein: CASNPYRLLRTGITFF.

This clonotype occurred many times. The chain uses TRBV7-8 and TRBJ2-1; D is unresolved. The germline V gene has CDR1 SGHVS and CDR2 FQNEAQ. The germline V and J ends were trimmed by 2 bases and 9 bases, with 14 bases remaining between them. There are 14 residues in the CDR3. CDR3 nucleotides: TGTGCCAGCAGCTTACTCAGTTTTATGGGTGAGCAGTTCTTC. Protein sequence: CASSLLSFMGEQFF. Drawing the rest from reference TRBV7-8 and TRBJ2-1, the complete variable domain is GAGVSQSPRYKVAKRGQDVALRCDPISGHVSLFWYQQALGQGPEFLTYFQNEAQLDKSGLPSDRFFAERPEGSVSTLKIQRTQQEDSAVYLCASSLLSFMGEQFFGPGTRLTVL.

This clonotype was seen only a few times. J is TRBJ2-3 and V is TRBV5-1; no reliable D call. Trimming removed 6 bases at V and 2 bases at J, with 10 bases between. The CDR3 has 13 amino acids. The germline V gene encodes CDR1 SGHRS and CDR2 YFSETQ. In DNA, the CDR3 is TGCGCCAGCATGGGGATCAACACAGATACGCAGTATTTT. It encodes CASMGINTDTQYF.

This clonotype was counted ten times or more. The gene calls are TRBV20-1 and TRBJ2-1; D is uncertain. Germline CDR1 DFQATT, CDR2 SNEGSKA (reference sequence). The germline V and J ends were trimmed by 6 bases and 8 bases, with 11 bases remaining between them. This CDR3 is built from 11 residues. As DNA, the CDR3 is TGCAGTGCACCCCGGTTTCATGAGCAGTTCTTC. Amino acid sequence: CSAPRFHEQFF.

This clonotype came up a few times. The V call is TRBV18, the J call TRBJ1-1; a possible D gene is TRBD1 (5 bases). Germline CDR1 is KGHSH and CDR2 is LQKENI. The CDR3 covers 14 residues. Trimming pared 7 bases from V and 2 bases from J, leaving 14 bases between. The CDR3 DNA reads TGTGCCAGCTTCCGGACGGGGGGAAACACTGAAGCTTTCTTT. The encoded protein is CASFRTGGNTEAFF.

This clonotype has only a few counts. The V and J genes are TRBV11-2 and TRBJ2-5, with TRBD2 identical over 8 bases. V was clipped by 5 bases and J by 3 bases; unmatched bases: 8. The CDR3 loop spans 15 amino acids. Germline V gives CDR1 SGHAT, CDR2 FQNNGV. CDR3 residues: CASSTTGTREETQYF. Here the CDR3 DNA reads TGTGCCAGCAGCACTACCGGGACTAGAGAAGAGACCCAGTACTTC.

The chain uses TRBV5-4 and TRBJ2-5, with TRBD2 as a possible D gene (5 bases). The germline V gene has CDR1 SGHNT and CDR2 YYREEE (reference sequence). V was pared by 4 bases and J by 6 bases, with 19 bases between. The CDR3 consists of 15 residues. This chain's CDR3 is CASSLRVSEEKTQYF. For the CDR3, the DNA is TGTGCCAGCAGCCTGCGGGTCTCGGAGGAAAAGACCCAGTACTTC.

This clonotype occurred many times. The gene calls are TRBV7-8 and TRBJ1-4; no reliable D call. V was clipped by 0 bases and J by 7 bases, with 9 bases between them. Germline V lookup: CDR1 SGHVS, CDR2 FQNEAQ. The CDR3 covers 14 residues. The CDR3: CASSLAGEGEKLFF. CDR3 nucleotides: TGTGCCAGCAGCTTAGCAGGAGAGGGTGAAAAACTGTTTTTT.